A single sample gave rise to the 23 T cell receptor beta chains below, sequenced in a study of blood T cell repertoires in COVID-19. Some clones are missing from TCRdb's copy, which holds only in-frame ones; the method was immunoSEQ multiplex PCR. The sample has some 300,000 clones; nearly 90% are singletons. The source material was PBMCs or T cells enriched from blood (not recorded which). These receptors were collected from a woman in her forties or fifties who had been exposed to COVID-19.

The rearrangement uses TRBV5-1 and TRBJ2-2, with 10 nucleotides matching TRBD1. Trimming removed 5 bases from V and 7 bases from J; junction bases left unmatched: 11. CDR1 and CDR2 (germline): SGHRS, YFSETQ. CDR3 length: 16 residues. In DNA, the CDR3 is TGCGCCAGCAGATTCCAGGTGGGACAGGGGATCGGGGAGCTGTTTTTT. It encodes CASRFQVGQGIGELFF.

This chain uses TRBV5-4 with TRBJ2-7; 7 positions agree with TRBD1. The CDR3 runs to 16 residues. CDR1 and CDR2 (germline): SGHNT, YYREEE (reference sequence). V was pared by 3 bases and J by 1 base, with 10 bases of the junction left unmatched. The CDR3 nucleotides are TGTGCCAGCAGCTCAGGGACAGAGCGGACGTCCTACGAGCAGTACTTC. Its translation: CASSSGTERTSYEQYF.

This clone was found a few times. This chain uses TRBV4-1 with TRBJ1-2; D is unclear. The ends were cut back, 0 bases at V and 8 bases at J, with 10 bases in the middle. The germline V gene encodes CDR1 MGHRA and CDR2 YSYEKL. There are 13 residues in the CDR3. This CDR3 is CASSQDWAGGYTF. The CDR3 coding sequence is TGCGCCAGCAGCCAAGACTGGGCGGGAGGCTACACCTTC.

The chain uses TRBV5-1 and TRBJ2-3; 9 bases map to TRBD1. Unmatched junction bases numbered 8, after V lost 4 bases and J lost 2 bases. This CDR3 spans 16 amino acids. Germline CDR1 SGHRS, CDR2 YFSETQ. In DNA form, the CDR3 reads TGCGCCAGCAGCCTCCTGGGGGACAGGGACACAGATACGCAGTATTTT. Encoded protein: CASSLLGDRDTDTQYF.

The chain recombines TRBV6-5 with TRBJ1-2; 7 positions agree with TRBD1. CDR1 is MNHEY, CDR2 SVGAGI, per germline. CDR3 length: 15 residues. V lost 6 bases and J lost 1; bases outside the gene matches: 8. CDR3 region: CASRPPGQLNYGYTF. Here the CDR3 DNA reads TGTGCCAGCAGACCCCCGGGACAGCTTAACTATGGCTACACCTTC.

The DNA of the CDR3 is TGTGCTAGTGCCTGGAGTACAGATACGCAGTATTTT. Translating gives CASAWSTDTQYF. The V and J genes are TRBV12-5 and TRBJ2-3; D not resolved. Germline CDR1 is LGHNT and CDR2 is FRNRAP. The germline V and J ends were trimmed by 7 bases and 3 bases, with 8 bases remaining between them. CDR3 length: 12 amino acids.

The chain links TRBV13 to TRBJ1-2; 11 positions match TRBD1. Germline V gene data show CDR1 as PRHDT and CDR2 as FYEKMQ (reference sequence). The J segment lost 4 bases and the V segment lost 0 bases, leaving 4 bases of the junction unmatched. This CDR3 has 16 residues. The CDR3 protein is CASSLGGQGAGYGYTF. The CDR3 DNA sequence: TGTGCCAGCAGCTTAGGTGGACAGGGGGCCGGCTATGGCTACACCTTC.

The chain is built from TRBV19 and TRBJ2-6; D remains ambiguous. Germline V gene lookup returns CDR1 LNHDA and CDR2 SQIVND (reference sequence). This CDR3 is built from 12 residues. Trimming pared 4 bases from V and 5 bases from J, leaving 3 bases between. CDR3: CASSTRANVLTF. The CDR3 DNA is TGTGCCAGTAGTACCAGGGCCAACGTCCTGACTTTC.

The CDR3 protein is CASNTGGNEQFF. The CDR3, as DNA: TGTGCCAGCAATACAGGGGGCAATGAGCAGTTCTTC. V gene TRBV27 combines with J gene TRBJ2-1; 8 positions match TRBD1. CDR1 is MNHEY and CDR2 is SMNVEV in the germline V gene (reference sequence). CDR3 length: 12 amino acids. V was clipped by 7 bases and J by 6 bases; unmatched bases: 2.

The V call is TRBV27, the J call TRBJ2-5; 11 positions match TRBD2. CDR3 size: 15 residues. V dropped 3 bases and J dropped 3; count of bases not matched to a gene: 3. CDR1 is MNHEY, CDR2 SMNVEV, per germline (reference sequence). The CDR3 DNA is TGTGCCAGCAGTTTCGGGACTAGCGGTAAAGAGACCCAGTACTTC. Its protein is CASSFGTSGKETQYF.

The CDR3 DNA sequence: TGTGCCACCAGTGATCAACAGGGGAACACCGGGGAGCTGTTTTTT. It codes for CATSDQQGNTGELFF. V and J are TRBV24-1 and TRBJ2-2, with D maybe TRBD1 (6 bases). V lost 3 bases to trimming and J lost 1 base, with 8 bases between them. This CDR3 contains 15 residues. Per the germline V gene, CDR1 is KGHDR and CDR2 is SFDVKD.

V gene TRBV15 combines with J gene TRBJ1-5; D unresolved. This CDR3 spans 13 amino acids. Between the trimmed V and J ends, which lost 0 bases and 5 bases, there was a span of 5 bases. Germline loops: CDR1 LNHNV, CDR2 YYDKDF (reference sequence). CDR3 DNA sequence: TGTGCCACCAGCAGAGATCCCGATCAGCCCCAGCATTTT. Translation: CATSRDPDQPQHF.

This rearrangement joins TRBV24-1 to TRBJ2-2, with D possibly matching TRBD2 (5 bases). V lost 5 bases and J 6 bases, leaving 9 bases between the germline ends. CDR1 and CDR2 (germline): KGHDR, SFDVKD. This CDR3 is 13 amino acids long. The CDR3 bases are TGTGCCACCAGTGGAGGGTCCGCCGGGGAGCTGTTTTTT. This gives the protein CATSGGSAGELFF.

The rearrangement uses TRBV28 and TRBJ1-5; D is uncertain. CDR3 length: 14 amino acids. Trimming removed 4 bases at V and 4 bases at J, with 11 bases between. Germline-derived CDR1 and CDR2 are MDHEN and SYDVKM. CDR3 region: CASSSRIANQPQHF. Here the CDR3 DNA reads TGTGCCAGCAGTTCCCGGATAGCTAATCAGCCCCAGCATTTT.

The chain uses TRBV3-1 (or the pseudogene TRBV3-2) and TRBJ2-2; D unresolved. This CDR3 has 13 residues. From germline, CDR1 is LGHDT and CDR2 YNNKEL (reference sequence). V lost 6 bases and J lost 3, with 8 bases in between. For the CDR3, the DNA is TGTGCCAGCAGTCCAGGTTACACCGGGGAGCTGTTTTTT. Protein sequence: CASSPGYTGELFF.

The V gene is TRBV7-8, the J gene TRBJ2-1; a weak D match, TRBD2 (5 bases). The germline V gene encodes CDR1 SGHVS and CDR2 FQNEAQ. The CDR3 consists of 12 residues. V lost 0 bases and J 15 bases, leaving 12 bases between the germline ends. The CDR3 region is CASSLARAPRFF. The CDR3 region has the DNA TGTGCCAGCAGCTTAGCGAGGGCCCCTCGGTTCTTC.

To note about this clone: At one of its ends the junction is not consistent with the germline gene, which may arise from a read error. The chain links TRBV2 to TRBJ2-5; D might be TRBD2 (6 bases). Per germline, CDR1 SNHLY and CDR2 FYNNEI. The CDR3 length is 11 residues. DNA of the CDR3: TGTGCCAGCAGTCTACGGGACTTTCTGGACTTC. This gives the protein CASSLRDFLDF.

This sequence joins TRBV5-1 and TRBJ1-6; D unclear. In germline, CDR1 is SGHRS, CDR2 YFSETQ. This CDR3 region has 16 residues. V dropped 0 bases and J dropped 0 bases, with 7 bases sitting between them. Written as DNA, the CDR3 is TGCGCCAGCAGCTTGGACACAAGCTCCTATAATTCACCCCTCCACTTT. Protein product: CASSLDTSSYNSPLHF.

The table lists this clone with a few counts. The CDR3 coding sequence is TGTGCCAGCAGCACACCTCAAACAGGGAACTCACCCCTCCACTTT. Protein sequence: CASSTPQTGNSPLHF. The chain recombines TRBV5-4 with TRBJ1-6, with D maybe TRBD1 (6 bases). CDR3 size: 15 residues. V was trimmed by 4 bases and J by 10 bases, leaving 18 bases between them. Germline V gene lookup returns CDR1 SGHNT and CDR2 YYREEE (reference sequence).

This chain uses TRBV5-1 with TRBJ1-1; 8 bases agree with TRBD1. V gave up 0 bases and J gave up 5 bases; unmatched junction bases: 6. Germline V lookup: CDR1 SGHRS, CDR2 YFSETQ. There are 15 residues in the CDR3. Here the CDR3 reads CASSLVSGGGTEAFF. For the CDR3, the DNA is TGCGCCAGCAGCTTGGTGTCAGGGGGCGGAACTGAAGCTTTCTTT.

V and J are TRBV5-1 and TRBJ2-2; D unclear. The germline V gene has CDR1 SGHRS and CDR2 YFSETQ. This CDR3 has 14 residues. V lost 0 bases and J lost 7, with 10 bases in between. CDR3 residues: CASSLGQAVGELFF. The CDR3 DNA sequence: TGCGCCAGCAGCTTGGGTCAGGCTGTCGGGGAGCTGTTTTTT.

The chain uses TRBV5-5 and TRBJ1-6; 10 positions match TRBD1. The germline V gene has CDR1 SGHKS and CDR2 YYEKEE (reference sequence). The J segment lost 5 bases and the V segment lost 6 bases, leaving 2 bases of the junction unmatched. This CDR3 is built from 14 residues. CDR3 in amino acids: CASTGTGDNSPLHF. The DNA for the CDR3 is TGTGCCAGCACGGGGACAGGGGATAATTCACCCCTCCACTTT.

The chain uses TRBV30 and TRBJ1-2, with no clear D. Germline CDR1 reads GTSNPN; CDR2 reads SVGIG (reference sequence). The CDR3 is 14 residues long. V lost 0 bases and J 3 bases, leaving 11 bases between the germline ends. The DNA for the CDR3 is TGTGCCTGGAGTGTACAATACAGTCACTATGGCTACACCTTC. Amino acids: CAWSVQYSHYGYTF.